This T cell receptor (beta chain) came from a study of response to subunit inactivated influenza vaccine. Details on this clonotype: The antigen is not known.

V lost 5 bases to trimming and J lost 3 bases, with 13 bases between them. Germline V lookup: CDR1 DFQATT, CDR2 SNEGSKA (reference sequence). The CDR3 has 14 residues. Findings and limits, study-wide: Authors suggested each seasonal influenza vaccination recruits few new T cells.

TCRdb passed the RT-PCR reads through MiXCR, listing each CDR3 protein once. This repertoire shows 540,000 or so distinct CDR3 sequences, approximately 12% found once; its top ten account for 10% to 15%. The starting material was PBMCs from blood, obtained 40 to 50 days after vaccination. The clonotype originates from a man between 50 and 59 years old who received an inactivated influenza vaccine. V gene TRBV20-1 combines with J gene TRBJ1-4; D might be TRBD1 (5 bases). Here the CDR3 DNA reads TGCAGTGCTGGTCAGGGTGGTGCTAATGAAAAACTGTTTTTT. Its protein is CSAGQGGANEKLFF.